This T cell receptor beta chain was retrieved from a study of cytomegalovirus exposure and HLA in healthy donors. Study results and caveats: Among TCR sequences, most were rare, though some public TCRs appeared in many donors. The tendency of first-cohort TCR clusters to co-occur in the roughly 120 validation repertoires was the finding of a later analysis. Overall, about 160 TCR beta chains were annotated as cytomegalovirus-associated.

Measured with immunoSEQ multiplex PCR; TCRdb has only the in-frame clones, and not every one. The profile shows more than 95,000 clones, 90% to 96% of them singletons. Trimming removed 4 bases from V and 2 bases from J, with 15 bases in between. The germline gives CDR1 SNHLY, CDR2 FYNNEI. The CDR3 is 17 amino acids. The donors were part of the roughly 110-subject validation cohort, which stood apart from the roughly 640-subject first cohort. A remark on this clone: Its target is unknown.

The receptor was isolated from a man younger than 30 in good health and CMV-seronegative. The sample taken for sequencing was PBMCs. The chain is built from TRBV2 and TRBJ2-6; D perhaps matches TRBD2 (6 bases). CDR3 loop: CASSVLGGNTGANVLTF. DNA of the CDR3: TGTGCCAGCAGTGTCCTAGGAGGGAACACTGGGGCCAACGTCCTGACTTTC. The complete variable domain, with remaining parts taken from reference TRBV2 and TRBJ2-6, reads EPEVTQTPSHQVTQMGQEVILRCVPISNHLYFYWYRQILGQKVEFLVSFYNNEISEKSEIFDDQFSVERPDGSNFTLKIRSTKLEDSAMYFCASSVLGGNTGANVLTFGAGSRLTVL.